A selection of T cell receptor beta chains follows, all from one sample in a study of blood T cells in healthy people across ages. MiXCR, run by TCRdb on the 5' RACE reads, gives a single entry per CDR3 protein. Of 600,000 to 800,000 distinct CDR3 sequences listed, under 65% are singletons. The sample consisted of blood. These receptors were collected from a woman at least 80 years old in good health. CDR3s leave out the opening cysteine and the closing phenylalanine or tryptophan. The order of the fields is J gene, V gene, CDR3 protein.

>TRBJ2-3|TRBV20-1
SAKGGRGASTDTQY
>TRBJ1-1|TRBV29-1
SVGQGKDTEAF
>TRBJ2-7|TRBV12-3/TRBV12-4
ASSFGRLLSSYEQY
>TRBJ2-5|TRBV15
ATSSTQQNRDRGLSRYQETQY
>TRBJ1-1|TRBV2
ASRDQGVGNTEAF
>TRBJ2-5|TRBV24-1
AIGTEETQY
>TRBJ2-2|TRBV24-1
ASSFGPANTGELF
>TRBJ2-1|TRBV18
ASSPPAWDEQF
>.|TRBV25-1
ASKMNDWGETQY
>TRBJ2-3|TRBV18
ASYRRLRTDTQY
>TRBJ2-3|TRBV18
ASSPPNPHTDTQY
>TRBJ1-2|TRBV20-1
SAMSGSGYT
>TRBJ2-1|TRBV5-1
ASTSGVLYNEQF
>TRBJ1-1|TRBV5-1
ASSLSPRGDGYTEAF
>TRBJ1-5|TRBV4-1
ASSQNGVNQPQH
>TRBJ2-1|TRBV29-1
SVVRAGASYNEQF
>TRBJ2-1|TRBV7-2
ASSLAAARSSYNEQF
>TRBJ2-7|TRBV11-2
ASSPSGARVYEQY
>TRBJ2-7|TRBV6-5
ASNRTPYEQY
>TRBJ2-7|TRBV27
ASSLSGTGIYEQY
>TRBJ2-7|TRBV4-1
ASSQFARNYEQY
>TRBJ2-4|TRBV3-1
ASSQGLALAKNIQY
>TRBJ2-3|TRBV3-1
ASSQDFAGGVTDTQY
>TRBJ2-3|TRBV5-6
ASVRQGTDTQY
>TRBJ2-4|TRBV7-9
ASSSVVKNIQY
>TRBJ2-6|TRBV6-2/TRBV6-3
ASRTRTSGANVLT
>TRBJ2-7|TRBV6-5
ASSSPGQASYEQY
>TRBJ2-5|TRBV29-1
SAGVSPLQETQY
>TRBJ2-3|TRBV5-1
ASSLGPGSDTQY
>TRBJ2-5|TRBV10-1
ASSESPGEGQY
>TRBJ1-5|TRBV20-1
SAMAEPQH
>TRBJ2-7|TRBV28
ASREGLAGGYEQY
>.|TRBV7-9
ASSVLRDRNYEQY
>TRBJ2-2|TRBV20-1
SGYQGGVTGELF
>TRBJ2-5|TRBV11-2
ASSGTQGRNQY
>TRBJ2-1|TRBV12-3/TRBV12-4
ASRALRSSYNEQF
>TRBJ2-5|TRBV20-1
SAGEQQETQY
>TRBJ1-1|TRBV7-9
ASSSAGPRRVYTEAF
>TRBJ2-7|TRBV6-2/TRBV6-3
ASSLPTGAYEQY
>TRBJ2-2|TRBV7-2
ASSPRTGATGELF